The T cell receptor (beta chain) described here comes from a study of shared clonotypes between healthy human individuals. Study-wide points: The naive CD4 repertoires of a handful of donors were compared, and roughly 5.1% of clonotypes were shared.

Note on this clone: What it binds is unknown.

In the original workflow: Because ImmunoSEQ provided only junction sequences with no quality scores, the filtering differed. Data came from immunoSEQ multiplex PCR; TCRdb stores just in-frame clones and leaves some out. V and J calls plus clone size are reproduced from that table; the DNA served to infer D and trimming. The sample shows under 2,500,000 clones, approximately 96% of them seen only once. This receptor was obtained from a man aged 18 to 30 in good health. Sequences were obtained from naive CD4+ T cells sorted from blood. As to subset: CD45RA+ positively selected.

The CDR3 protein is CASGTGGPSNEKLFF. CDR3 sequence (DNA): TGCGCCAGTGGGACAGGGGGACCTTCTAATGAAAAACTGTTTTTT. The genes are TRBV4-1 and TRBJ1-4; 11 nucleotides line up with TRBD1. V was pared by 9 bases and J by 3 bases, with 6 bases of the junction left unmatched. The CDR3 runs 15 residues. Germline CDR1 is MGHRA and CDR2 is YSYEKL.